Sequencing of this T cell receptor beta chain was carried out in a study of identical twins. TCRdb passed the 5' RACE reads through MiXCR, listing each CDR3 protein once. The sample contains 1.5 million to 2 million distinct CDR3 sequences, around a third of which appear only once. This CDR3 is 14 amino acids long. Trimming at V came to 2 bases and at J to 6 bases, leaving 7 bases not matched to a gene. CDR1 LGHDT and CDR2 YNNKEL come from the germline V gene (reference sequence). On this clonotype itself: Its antigen is unknown.

Study-level points and caveats: Whereas memory repertoires showed no such difference, abundant cord blood beta clonotypes carried fewer insertions. Invariant MAIT and iNKT cells may have partly biased zero-insertion analyses.

This sequence originates from a newborn girl in good health. V is TRBV3-1 and J is TRBJ2-7, with TRBD1 matching over 7 bases. Source material: cord blood. DNA for the CDR3: TGTGCCAGCAGCCAATTGGGGACAGTTGTCGAGCAGTACTTC. It translates to CASSQLGTVVEQYF.